This T cell receptor beta chain was recovered during a study of control samples from healthy donors and cancer patients. V gave up 4 bases and J gave up 1 base; unmatched junction bases: 11. The germline gives CDR1 MNHEY, CDR2 SVGEGT. This CDR3 comprises 17 residues. Sequencing used immunoSEQ multiplex PCR; TCRdb keeps in-frame clones, though not all of them. The sample has about 82,000 clones; 75% to 90% are singletons. This sequence originates from a man aged 50 to 60 in good health. This chain connects TRBV6-2 or TRBV6-3 to TRBJ2-5, with TRBD2 matching 8 bases. The sample taken for sequencing was blood. CDR3 nucleotide sequence: TGTGCCAGCAGTTTCCCCCTTTTAGCGGGGAGCCAAGAGACCCAGTACTTC. Encoded protein: CASSFPLLAGSQETQYF.